Included here is one TCR beta chain sequence, with context. There is no known antigen for this receptor. Per-base qualities were not stored, and no clone one base away is much larger. CD8 naive samples were CD45RO-negative cells positively selected for CCR7, giving a CD45RA+CCR7+ population that excluded TemRA cells. The donors were healthy, HIV-negative adults who had no recently reported acute infections or vaccinations. All donors were Caucasian adults living in Nashville, Tennessee, USA. Blood was collected by leukapheresis, and PBMCs were isolated by Ficoll-Histopaque density gradient centrifugation and then cryopreserved in liquid nitrogen vapor phase. Analytical flow cytometry was used to check the purity and quantity of each magnetically sorted T cell population. From each sorted fraction, genomic DNA was isolated and quantified by UV absorbance on a Nanodrop 2000c. The sample belongs to a study of shared clonotypes between healthy human individuals (dated by TCRdb to about 2020). For the wider study: The cohort included a few men and a couple of women between 18 and 49 years of age. To estimate repertoire size and how much clonotype sharing occurs between individuals, the study deeply sequenced the blood TCR repertoires of a handful of healthy adults. Each donor's leukapheresis produced roughly between roughly 0.85 and 9 billion PBMCs. Libraries were prepared and TCR repertoires were sequenced by different laboratories using diverse techniques, in order to increase sequencing depth and limit assay-specific biases. For each donor, CD4 naive and CD4 memory were each run on three plates, CD8 naive on two plates, and CD8 memory on one plate. Findings and caveats that apply to the study as a whole: The small number of donors limited the genetic and exposure-history diversity represented. Sampling was limited to blood, and TCR repertoires in tissue likely differ from TCR repertoires in blood. About 4.5% of naive CD4, around 3.6% of naive CD8, 2.3% of memory CD4, and around 0.42% of memory CD8 clonotypes were shared across four donors. Naive subsets generally had larger estimated clonotype richness than memory subsets did. Pairwise subsampling indicated that sequencing depth was expected to affect the degree of clonotype sharing among donors. Rarefaction of sorted-subset datasets indicated incomplete sequencing despite the large sequencing depth. Higher generation probabilities were observed for clonotypes shared by all four sorted-subset donors than for non-shared clonotypes.

Using the deep immunoSEQ assay, multiplex PCR amplified TCR CDR3 regions from genomic DNA. Extracted genomic DNA from each cell subset was distributed evenly across all wells of several immunoSEQ 96-well plates, and each plate was treated as a replicate. Each replicate PCR for sorted subsets received about 0.2 ug genomic DNA, equal to 28,000 or so T cell genomes. The purified libraries were quantified using a Qubit 3.0 fluorometer, sized with a Bioanalyzer 2100, and then quantified again using the KAPA Library Quantification kit. Each immunoSEQ 96-well plate was sequenced on its own single-read 150-cycle Illumina NextSeq 550 flow cell. Per the authors' processing: Because the immunoSEQ output included only junctional sequences and no quality scores, the filtering could not be the same as the filtering used for full-length reads. Sequences were annotated with PyIR, a Python wrapper for IgBLAST v1.9, and V/J genes and CDR3 were assigned using IMGT germline references. Reads were filtered out if the reads had weak V/J assignments (E-value above 1e-6), no CDR3, stop codons, out-of-frame junctions, or ambiguous translated residues. V3J clonotypes were defined as sequences sharing an identical inferred V gene, J gene, and CDR3 amino acid sequence. Percentage overlap between repertoires was calculated by dividing the number of shared unique clonotypes by the size of the smaller repertoire. Three approaches were used to assess repertoire richness: RTK rarefaction, the Chao1 estimator, and Recon v2.1 estimates of unobserved clonotypes. OLGA was used to compute generation probabilities for all TCRbeta clonotypes that the gDNA method yielded from four donors. TCRdb carries this immuneACCESS record with in-frame sequences only. Its versions omit some clonotypes, under half of them owing to an unresolved V gene in the studies checked, with the rest unexplained. The V and J calls and the clone size are those of that table, but D and trimming were determined from the DNA. The sample contains roughly 2,000,000 clones, just under 95% of them found a single time. The ten biggest clones cover roughly 1.2% of the sample.

This receptor was obtained from a man between 18 and 35 years old in good health. Sequencing used naive CD8+ T cells sorted from blood. Per the publication, the cell subset or site label means: CD45RA+CCR7+.

The CDR3 in this case is CASSERGANNYGYTF. The nucleotide sequence reads TGTGCCAGCAGTGAGCGGGGGGCGAACAACTATGGCTACACCTTC. The V and J segments used are TRBV6-1 and TRBJ1-2; TRBD1 might be the D gene, on 6 matching bases. The germline V gene provides CDR1 MNHNS and CDR2 SASEGT. V is pared back by 3 bases and J by 2 bases, with 13 bases lying between the germline termini. Counted from cysteine to phenylalanine, this CDR3 has 15 amino acids. Just the 45-base CDR3 DNA is kept, in frame starting at base 1.